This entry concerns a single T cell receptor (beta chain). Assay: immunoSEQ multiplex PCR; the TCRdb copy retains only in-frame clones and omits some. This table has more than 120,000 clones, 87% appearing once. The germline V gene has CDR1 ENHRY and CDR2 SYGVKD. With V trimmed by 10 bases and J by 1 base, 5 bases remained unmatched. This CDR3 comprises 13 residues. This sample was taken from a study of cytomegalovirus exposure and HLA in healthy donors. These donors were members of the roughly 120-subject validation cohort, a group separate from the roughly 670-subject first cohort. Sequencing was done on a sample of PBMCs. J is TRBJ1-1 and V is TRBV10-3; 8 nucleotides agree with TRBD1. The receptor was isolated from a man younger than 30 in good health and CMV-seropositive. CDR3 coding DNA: TGTGCCAACAGGGGACAGGAGAACACTGAAGCTTTCTTT. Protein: CANRGQENTEAFF.